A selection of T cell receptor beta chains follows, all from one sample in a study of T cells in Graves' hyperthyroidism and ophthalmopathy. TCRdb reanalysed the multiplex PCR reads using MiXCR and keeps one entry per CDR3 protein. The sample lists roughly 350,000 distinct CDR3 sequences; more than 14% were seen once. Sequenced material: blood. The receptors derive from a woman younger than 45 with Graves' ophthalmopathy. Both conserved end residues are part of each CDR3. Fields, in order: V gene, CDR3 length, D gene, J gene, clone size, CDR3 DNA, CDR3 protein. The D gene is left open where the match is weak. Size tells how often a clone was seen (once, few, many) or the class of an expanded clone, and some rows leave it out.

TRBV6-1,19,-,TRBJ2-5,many,TGTGCCAGCAGTGAAGGTTTCGGACTACAACTCCGGAGGTTGGAGACCCAGTACTTC,CASSEGFGLQLRRLETQYF
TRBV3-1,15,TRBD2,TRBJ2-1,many,TGTGCCAGCAGCCCTAGCGGGTACTCCTACAATGAGCAGTTCTTC,CASSPSGYSYNEQFF
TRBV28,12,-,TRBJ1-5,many,TGTGCCAGCAGTTTAAATACGCAGCCCCAGCATTTT,CASSLNTQPQHF
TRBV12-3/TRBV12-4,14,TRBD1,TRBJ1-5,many,TGTGCCAGCACTATCACAGGGGGCGACCAGCCCCAGCATTTT,CASTITGGDQPQHF
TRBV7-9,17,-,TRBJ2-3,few,TGTGCCTTCCTTGCGGCGGAATGGGAGTACGGCACAGATACGCAGTATTTT,CAFLAAEWEYGTDTQYF
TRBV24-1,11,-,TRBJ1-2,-,TGTGCCACCAGTGATACCTATGGCTACACCTTC,CATSDTYGYTF
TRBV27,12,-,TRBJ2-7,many,TGTGCCAGCGCGGGGAGGCCATACGAGCAGTACTTC,CASAGRPYEQYF
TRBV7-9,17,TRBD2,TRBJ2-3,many,TGTGCCAGCAGCCCCGGGACTAGCCCCCATCTCCGAGATACGCAGTATTTT,CASSPGTSPHLRDTQYF
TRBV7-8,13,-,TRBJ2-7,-,TGTGCCAGCAGCTTAGGTCTCCGTTACGAGCAGTACTTC,CASSLGLRYEQYF
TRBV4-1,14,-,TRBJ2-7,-,TGCGCCAGCAGCCAAGAGCTCGGGAACAACGAGCAGTACTTC,CASSQELGNNEQYF
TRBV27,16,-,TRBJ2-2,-,TGTGCCAGCAGTCAACTCCCACAGGGTCGGACCGGGGAGCTGTTTTTT,CASSQLPQGRTGELFF
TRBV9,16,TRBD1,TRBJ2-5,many,TGTGCCAGCAGCGTAGACGAGACAGGGTCCCGAGAGACCCAGTACTTC,CASSVDETGSRETQYF
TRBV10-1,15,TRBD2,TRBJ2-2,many,TGCGCCAGCAGTCCTACGGGACTAAGCACCGGGGAGCTGTTTTTT,CASSPTGLSTGELFF
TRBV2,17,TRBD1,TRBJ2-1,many,TGTGCCAGCAGTGAGGGGTTGGGGACAGGCTCCTACAATGAGCAGTTCTTC,CASSEGLGTGSYNEQFF
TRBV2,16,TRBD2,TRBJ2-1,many,TGTGCCAGCAGTGAAGGACTAGCGGGGGGTTACAATGAGCAGTTCTTC,CASSEGLAGGYNEQFF
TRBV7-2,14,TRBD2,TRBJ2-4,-,TGTGCCAGCAGCTTAGCGGCGGGGGGTAGCATTCAGTACTTC,CASSLAAGGSIQYF
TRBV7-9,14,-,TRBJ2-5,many,TGTGCCAGCAGTTTGGGTGGGCCCAGAGAGACCCAGTACTTC,CASSLGGPRETQYF
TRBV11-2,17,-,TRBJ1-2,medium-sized,TGTGCCAGCAGCTTAATGATGGCGCGGGGGCGCGAATATGGCTACACCTTC,CASSLMMARGREYGYTF
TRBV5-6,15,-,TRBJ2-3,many,TGTGCCAGCAGCTCTAGGCAGGCTGGGGGAGATACGCAGTATTTT,CASSSRQAGGDTQYF
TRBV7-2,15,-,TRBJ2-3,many,TGTGCCAGCAGCTTAGGTGGACACGGCACAGATACGCAGTATTTT,CASSLGGHGTDTQYF
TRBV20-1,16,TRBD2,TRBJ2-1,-,TGCAGTGCTAGGGCCACTAGCGGGGGTTATTACAATGAGCAGTTCTTC,CSARATSGGYYNEQFF
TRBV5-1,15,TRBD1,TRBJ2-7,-,TGCGCCAGCAGTAACCCCGGACAGGGGAGGCGCGAGCAGTACTTC,CASSNPGQGRREQYF
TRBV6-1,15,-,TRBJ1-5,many,TGTGCCAGCAGCCCCGGGGTGGGGGGCAATCAGCCCCAGCATTTT,CASSPGVGGNQPQHF
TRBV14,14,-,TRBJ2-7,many,TGTGCCAGCAGCCAAGCACTGGGACGTCTCGAGCAGTACTTC,CASSQALGRLEQYF
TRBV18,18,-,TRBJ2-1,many,TGTGCCAGCTCACCAGAAGCATACAGGCTGAGCTCCTACAATGAGCAGTTCTTC,CASSPEAYRLSSYNEQFF
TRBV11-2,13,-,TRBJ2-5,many,TGTGCCAGCAGCTCGTATGCTTCAGAGACCCAGTACTTC,CASSSYASETQYF
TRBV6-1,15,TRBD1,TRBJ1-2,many,TGTGCCAGCAGTGAAGGGGACAGGGGAGGCTATGGCTACACCTTC,CASSEGDRGGYGYTF
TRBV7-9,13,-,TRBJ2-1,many,TGTGCCAGCAGTTCGCCTCAGACTAATGAGCAGTTCTTC,CASSSPQTNEQFF
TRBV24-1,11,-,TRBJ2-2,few,TGTGCCTCTTCTCGGGCCGGGGAGCTGTTTTTT,CASSRAGELFF
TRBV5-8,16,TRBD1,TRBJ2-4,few,TGTGCCAGCAGCCCTGGACAGGGGGCTTCCAAAAACATTCAGTACTTC,CASSPGQGASKNIQYF
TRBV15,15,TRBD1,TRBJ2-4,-,TGTGCCACCAGCAGAGATCAAGGACAGGTCCGCATTCAGTACTTC,CATSRDQGQVRIQYF
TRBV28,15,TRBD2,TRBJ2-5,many,TGTGCCAGCAGGCAGCGCGACGCGGGGGTGGAGACCCAGTACTTC,CASRQRDAGVETQYF
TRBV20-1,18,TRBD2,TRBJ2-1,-,TGCAGTGCTAGTGTTGGGACTAGCGGGGTTAGCTCCTACAATGAGCAGTTCTTC,CSASVGTSGVSSYNEQFF
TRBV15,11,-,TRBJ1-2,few,TGTGCCACCAGCAGCAACTATGGCTACACCTTC,CATSSNYGYTF
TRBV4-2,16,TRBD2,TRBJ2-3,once,TGTGCCAGCAGCCCACCGAAAACTAGCGGGGCCCTTACGCAGTATTTT,CASSPPKTSGALTQYF
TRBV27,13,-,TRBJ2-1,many,TGTGCCAGCACCTTCGGGTGGGGCAATGAGCAGTTCTTC,CASTFGWGNEQFF
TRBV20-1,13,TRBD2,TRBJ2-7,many,TGCAGTGCCCCGGGACTAGCTTTTAACGAGCAGTACTTC,CSAPGLAFNEQYF
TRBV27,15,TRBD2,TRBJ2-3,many,TGTGCCGCCGGGGTGAGGACTAGCAACGCAGATACGCAGTATTTT,CAAGVRTSNADTQYF